The text below deals with one TCR beta chain. Here immunoSEQ multiplex PCR was the method, and the copy in TCRdb shows in-frame clones only, minus some. The data contain fewer than 600,000 clones, around 74% of them singletons. These data belong to a study of shared clonotypes between healthy human individuals. Per germline, CDR1 SGHNT and CDR2 YYREEE (reference sequence). The ends were cut back, 3 bases at V and 4 bases at J, with 13 bases in the middle. The CDR3 has 14 amino acids. The receptor's source is a woman in her thirties or forties in good health. Some clones in this sample may be carry-over from other donors' samples. The specimen sequenced was PBMCs. The chain links TRBV5-4 to TRBJ2-5; D possibly corresponds to TRBD2 (6 bases). The CDR3 region is CASSSEGSRETQYF. CDR3 DNA sequence: TGTGCCAGCAGCTCGGAGGGAAGCAGAGAGACCCAGTACTTC.